Listed here are 18 T cell receptor beta chains from one sample, sequenced in a study of human T cells and chemical hapten exposure. Time point defined: patch test 1, 2 weeks after DPC sensitization. Treatment: therapeutic diphenylcyclopropenone sensitization with weekly scalp DPC. TCRdb re-called the RACE reads with MiXCR, one entry per CDR3 protein. The sample includes tens of thousands of distinct CDR3 sequences, about 10% seen only once; the top ten take around 4.5%. The sequences come from whole blood, collected in connection with sensitization to the hapten diphenylcyclopropenone (DPC). These receptors all stem from a woman aged 50 to 60 with alopecia areata. Some clones in this sample may be carry-over from other donors' samples.

This chain links TRBV9 with TRBJ2-7, with TRBD2 identical over 9 bases. CDR1 is SGDLS, CDR2 YYNGEE, per germline. J gave up 3 bases and V 4 bases, and 5 bases lay outside the gene matches. This CDR3 contains 14 residues. The CDR3 DNA sequence: TGTGCCAGCAGCACCTATAGCGGGAGCTACGAGCAGTACTTC. This gives the protein CASSTYSGSYEQYF.

This chain links TRBV4-2 with TRBJ2-7; no firm D call. CDR1 is LGHNA and CDR2 is YNFKEQ in the germline V gene. This CDR3 spans 14 amino acids. Trimming removed 1 base at V and 2 bases at J, with 9 bases between. The CDR3 DNA follows: TGTGCCAGCAGCCAAGCCGAAGGTCCCTACGAGCAGTACTTC. Translating gives CASSQAEGPYEQYF.

This clonotype occurred many times. The chain carries TRBV18 and TRBJ2-3, with D unclear. This CDR3 contains 12 residues. From germline, CDR1 is KGHSH and CDR2 LQKENI. Deletions cut 3 bases from V and 4 bases from J, with 5 bases between. The CDR3 DNA sequence: TGTGCCAGCTCACCCCATGCAGATACGCAGTATTTT. This codes for CASSPHADTQYF. The complete variable domain, with remaining parts taken from reference TRBV18 and TRBJ2-3, reads NAGVMQNPRHLVRRRGQEARLRCSPMKGHSHVYWYRQLPEEGLKFMVYLQKENIIDESGMPKERFSAEFPKEGPSILRIQQVVRGDSAAYFCASSPHADTQYFGPGTRLTVL.

V gene TRBV13 combines with J gene TRBJ1-2, with a weak D call TRBD1 (5 bases). Trimming cost V 3 bases and J 7 bases, with 12 bases left between them. The CDR3 sequence is 13 residues long. Germline V gives CDR1 PRHDT, CDR2 FYEKMQ (reference sequence). The CDR3 bases are TGTGCCAGCAGCTTCCAGGGCCAGGTTGGCTACACCTTC. Residues: CASSFQGQVGYTF. The full variable domain, rest sourced from reference TRBV13 and TRBJ1-2, is AAGVIQSPRHLIKEKRETATLKCYPIPRHDTVYWYQQGPGQDPQFLISFYEKMQSDKGSIPDRFSAQQFSDYHSELNMSSLELGDSALYFCASSFQGQVGYTFGSGTRLTVV.

This clonotype occurred a few times. V and J are TRBV20-1 and TRBJ2-7; D ambiguous. Trimming took 1 base from V and 0 from J, leaving 19 bases between them. The CDR3 spans 17 residues. Per germline, CDR1 DFQATT and CDR2 SNEGSKA (reference sequence). CDR3 in amino acids: CSARGLGSKVSSYEQYF. In DNA, the CDR3 is TGCAGTGCTAGAGGGCTGGGGTCGAAAGTTAGCTCCTACGAGCAGTACTTC.

The chain combines TRBV28 with TRBJ2-1; 15 nucleotides line up with TRBD2. The CDR3 has 18 amino acids. Germline lookup yields CDR1 MDHEN and CDR2 SYDVKM. V shed 6 bases and J 5 bases; nucleotides not matched to a gene: 11. As DNA, the CDR3 is TGTGCCAGCAGCCTGATTCTAGGACTAGCGGGAGGGGACAATGAGCAGTTCTTC. It translates to CASSLILGLAGGDNEQFF.

In its sample, this clonotype was seen many times. This chain uses TRBV20-1 with TRBJ2-2; 9 bases fit TRBD2. CDR1 and CDR2 (germline): DFQATT, SNEGSKA (reference sequence). The CDR3 length is 14 residues. V shed 8 bases and J 0 bases; nucleotides not matched to a gene: 4. CDR3 DNA sequence: TGCAGTTCGACTAGCGGAACGAACACCGGGGAGCTGTTTTTT. Residues: CSSTSGTNTGELFF.

This clonotype came up a few times. The chain uses TRBV28 and TRBJ2-7; TRBD1 matches at 12 bases. CDR1 and CDR2 from the germline V gene are MDHEN and SYDVKM. The CDR3 length is 15 residues. V was pared by 6 bases and J by 6 bases, with 9 bases of the junction left unmatched. In DNA form, the CDR3 reads TGTGCCAGCAGCTACCGGGACAGGGGGCGAGGCGAGCAGTACTTC. It specifies CASSYRDRGRGEQYF.

This clonotype was observed many times. This chain uses TRBV24-1 with TRBJ1-5; no firm D call. V was pared by 5 bases and J by 5 bases, with 6 bases between. Germline CDR1 and CDR2: KGHDR and SFDVKD. This CDR3 is 12 amino acids long. Here the CDR3 DNA reads TGTGCCACCAGTGTACGAGATCAGCCCCAGCATTTT. Translation gives CATSVRDQPQHF.

In its sample, this clonotype was seen many times. The chain carries TRBV5-1 and TRBJ2-3; 7 nucleotides align to TRBD1. V shed 4 bases and J 4 bases; nucleotides not matched to a gene: 12. The CDR3 consists of 16 residues. CDR1 is SGHRS and CDR2 is YFSETQ in the germline V gene. CDR3 sequence reads: CASSLLSGQKADTQYF. The CDR3, as DNA: TGCGCCAGCAGCCTTCTGTCGGGACAGAAGGCAGATACGCAGTATTTT.

The V call is TRBV12-3 or TRBV12-4, the J call TRBJ2-3; D remains ambiguous. CDR3 length: 11 residues. Trimming left V 8 bases short and J 8 bases short, with 11 bases between. CDR3 nucleotides: TGTGCCAGCCAAACTCCGGGTACGCAGTATTTT. Translation gives CASQTPGTQYF.

At least ten counts were recorded for this clonotype. The J gene is TRBJ2-3, the V gene TRBV7-9, with D perhaps given as TRBD1 or TRBD2 (5 bases each). Trimming pared 8 bases from V and 0 bases from J, leaving 15 bases between. Germline V gives CDR1 SEHNR, CDR2 FQNEAQ (reference sequence). There are 15 residues in the CDR3. In DNA, the CDR3 is TGTGCCAGCCGCCCAGCGGACACTAGCACAGATACGCAGTATTTT. Encoded protein: CASRPADTSTDTQYF.

V usage is TRBV28 and J usage is TRBJ1-1, with D possibly TRBD1 on 5 matching bases. The CDR3 sequence is 14 residues long. V lost 1 base and J lost 8, with 14 bases in between. Germline values: CDR1 MDHEN, CDR2 SYDVKM. This chain's CDR3 is CASSLYQGLGEAFF. In DNA, the CDR3 is TGTGCCAGCAGTTTATACCAGGGACTCGGGGAAGCTTTCTTT.

The chain recombines TRBV27 with TRBJ1-1; the match to TRBD1 covers 7 bases. This CDR3 has 15 residues. With 3 bases clipped from V and 6 bases from J, the junction kept 10 bases outside the gene matches. The germline CDR1 and CDR2 sequences are MNHEY and SMNVEV (reference sequence). CDR3 sequence: CASSFLPGQSPEAFF. The CDR3 DNA is TGTGCCAGCAGTTTTCTACCGGGACAGAGTCCTGAAGCTTTCTTT.

This clonotype came up many times. The gene calls are TRBV7-9 and TRBJ2-1; TRBD1 aligns across 8 bases. Looked up from germline, CDR1 is SEHNR and CDR2 is FQNEAQ (reference sequence). The V segment lost 7 bases and the J segment 9 bases; nucleotides outside the gene matches: 5. The CDR3 totals 12 residues. Here the CDR3 DNA reads TGTGCCAGCACCCGGACAGGGACTGAGCAGTTCTTC. This codes for CASTRTGTEQFF.

Ten or more counts support this clonotype. This sequence joins TRBV29-1 and TRBJ1-6, with TRBD1 matching over 7 bases. CDR3 length: 14 amino acids. Germline V gene sequence: CDR1 SQVTM, CDR2 ANQGSEA. V shed 4 bases, J shed 9 bases, and the junction held 9 bases outside the gene matches. CDR3 sequence reads: CSVAGTEKGSPLHF. CDR3 coding DNA: TGCAGCGTTGCAGGGACAGAAAAGGGTTCACCCCTCCACTTT.

This clonotype was found a few times. The V call is TRBV12-3 or TRBV12-4, the J call TRBJ2-1; the D is unclear. CDR3 length: 16 amino acids. The ends were cut back, 1 base at V and 2 bases at J, with 12 bases in the middle. The CDR3 loop is CASSLDPGNPYNEQFF. In nucleotides, the CDR3 is TGTGCCAGCAGTTTAGACCCGGGCAACCCCTACAATGAGCAGTTCTTC.

This clonotype was seen a few times. The J gene is TRBJ2-3, the V gene TRBV29-1, with 8 bases identical to TRBD1. CDR3 length: 15 residues. The trim removed 7 bases at V and 3 bases at J, leaving 12 bases unmatched. Germline assignment: CDR1 SQVTM and CDR2 ANQGSEA. CDR3 sequence reads: CSGSGGFVRTDTQYF. The DNA of the CDR3 is TGCAGCGGTTCAGGGGGCTTTGTTAGGACAGATACGCAGTATTTT.